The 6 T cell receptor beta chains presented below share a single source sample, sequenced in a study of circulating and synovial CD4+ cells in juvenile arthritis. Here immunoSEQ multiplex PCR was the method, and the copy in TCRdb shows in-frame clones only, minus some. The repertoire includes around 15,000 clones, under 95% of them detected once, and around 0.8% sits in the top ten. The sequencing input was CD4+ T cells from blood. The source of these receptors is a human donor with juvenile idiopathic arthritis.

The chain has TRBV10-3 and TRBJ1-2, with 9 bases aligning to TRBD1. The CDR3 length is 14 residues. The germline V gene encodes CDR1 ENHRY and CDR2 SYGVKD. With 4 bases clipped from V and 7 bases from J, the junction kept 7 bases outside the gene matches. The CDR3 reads CAISGNRGPSGYTF. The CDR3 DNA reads TGTGCCATCAGTGGAAACAGGGGGCCGAGTGGCTACACCTTC.

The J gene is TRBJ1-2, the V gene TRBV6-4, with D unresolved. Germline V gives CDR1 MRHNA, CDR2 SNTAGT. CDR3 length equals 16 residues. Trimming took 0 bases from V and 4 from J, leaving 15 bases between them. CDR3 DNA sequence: TGTGCCAGCAGTGACTCGAATCGGGGTGGGAGCTATGGCTACACCTTC. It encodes CASSDSNRGGSYGYTF.

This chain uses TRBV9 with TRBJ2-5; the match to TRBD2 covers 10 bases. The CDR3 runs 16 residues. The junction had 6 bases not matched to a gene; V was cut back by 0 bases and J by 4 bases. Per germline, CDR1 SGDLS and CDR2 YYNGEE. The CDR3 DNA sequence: TGTGCCAGCAGCGTAGCGGCTAGCGGGGGCCTAGAGACCCAGTACTTC. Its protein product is CASSVAASGGLETQYF.

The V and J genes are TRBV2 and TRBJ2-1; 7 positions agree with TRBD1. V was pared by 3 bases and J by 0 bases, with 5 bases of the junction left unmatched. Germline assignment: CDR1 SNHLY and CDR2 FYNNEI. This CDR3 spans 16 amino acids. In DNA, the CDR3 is TGTGCCAGCAGTGATCCGGGACAGAGCTCCTACAATGAGCAGTTCTTC. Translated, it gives CASSDPGQSSYNEQFF.

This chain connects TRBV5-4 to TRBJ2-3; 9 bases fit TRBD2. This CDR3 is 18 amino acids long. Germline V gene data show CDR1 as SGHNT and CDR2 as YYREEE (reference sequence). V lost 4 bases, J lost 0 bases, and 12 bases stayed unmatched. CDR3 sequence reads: CASSPPLRGGSSTDTQYF. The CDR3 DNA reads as TGTGCCAGCAGCCCCCCGCTGCGGGGGGGGTCTAGCACAGATACGCAGTATTTT.

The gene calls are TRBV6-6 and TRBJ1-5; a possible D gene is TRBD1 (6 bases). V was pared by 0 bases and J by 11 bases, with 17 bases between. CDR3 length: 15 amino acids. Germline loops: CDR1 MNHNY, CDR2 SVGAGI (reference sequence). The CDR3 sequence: CASSYSGTLQGAQHF. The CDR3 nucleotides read TGTGCCAGCAGTTACTCCGGGACACTACAAGGAGCCCAGCATTTT.